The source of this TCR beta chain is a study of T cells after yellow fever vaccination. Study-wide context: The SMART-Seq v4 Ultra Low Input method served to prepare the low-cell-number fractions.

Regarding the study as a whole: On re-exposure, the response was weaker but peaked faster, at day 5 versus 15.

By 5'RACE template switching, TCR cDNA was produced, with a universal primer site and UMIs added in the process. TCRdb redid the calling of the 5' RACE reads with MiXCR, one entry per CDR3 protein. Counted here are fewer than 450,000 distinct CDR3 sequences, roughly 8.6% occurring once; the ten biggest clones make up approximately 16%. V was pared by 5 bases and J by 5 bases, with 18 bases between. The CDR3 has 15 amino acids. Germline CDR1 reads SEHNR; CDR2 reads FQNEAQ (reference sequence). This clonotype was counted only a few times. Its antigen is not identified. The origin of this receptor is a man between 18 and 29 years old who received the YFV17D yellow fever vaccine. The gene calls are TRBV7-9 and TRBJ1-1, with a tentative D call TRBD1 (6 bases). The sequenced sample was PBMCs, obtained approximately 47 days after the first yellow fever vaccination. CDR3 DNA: TGTGCCAGCAGCCCCCGGGGGAGGGGGGGAACTGAAGCTTTCTTT. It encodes CASSPRGRGGTEAFF.